One sample yielded the 6 T cell receptor beta chains listed below, sequenced in a study. TCRdb called the reads again in MiXCR, with one record for every CDR3 protein. This repertoire shows nearly 15,000 distinct CDR3 sequences, approximately 30% found once; its top ten account for 15% to 20%. The sample comprised blood. Receptors originate from a human donor.

This clonotype came up once. CDR3 sequence reads: CASSQESAGKGTEAFF. For the CDR3, the DNA is TGTGCCAGCAGCCAAGAATCGGCAGGGAAGGGCACTGAAGCTTTCTTT. The chain couples TRBV4-2 to TRBJ1-1, with D maybe TRBD1 (5 bases). Germline-derived CDR1 and CDR2 are LGHNA and YNFKEQ. Trimming removed 0 bases at V and 4 bases at J, with 15 bases between. CDR3 size: 16 residues.

By sample share, this clonotype is medium-sized (0.01 to 0.1%). The gene calls are TRBV29-1 and TRBJ2-5, with D tentatively TRBD1 (5 bases). Germline assignment: CDR1 SQVTM and CDR2 ANQGSEA. The CDR3 covers 13 residues. V lost 2 bases, J lost 5 bases, and 12 bases lay in between. The CDR3: CSVESQGRETQYF. In nucleotides, the CDR3 is TGCAGCGTTGAATCTCAGGGTAGGGAGACCCAGTACTTC.

By share, this clonotype ranks as medium-sized. CDR3 nucleotide sequence: TGCGCCAGCAGCCAAGATGGTGGCCTGGGCACTGAAGCTTTCTTT. Its protein is CASSQDGGLGTEAFF. The V and J genes are TRBV4-3 and TRBJ1-1; unclear D gene. V was cut by 0 bases and J by 4 bases, with 12 bases left in between. The CDR3 covers 15 residues. The germline gives CDR1 LGHNA, CDR2 YSLEER.

This clonotype appeared many times. The V and J genes are TRBV29-1 and TRBJ1-4, with 9 bases identical to TRBD1. V shed 2 bases and J 8 bases; nucleotides not matched to a gene: 6. The germline V gene has CDR1 SQVTM and CDR2 ANQGSEA. CDR3 length: 14 amino acids. Here the CDR3 reads CSVEPGQGEEKLFF. In nucleotides, the CDR3 is TGCAGCGTTGAACCGGGACAGGGAGAGGAAAAACTGTTTTTT.

This clonotype is medium-sized by share. The genes are TRBV20-1 and TRBJ2-7; maybe TRBD2 (5 bases). CDR3 length: 14 amino acids. Trimming cost V 3 bases and J 6 bases, with 18 bases left between them. Germline CDR1 DFQATT, CDR2 SNEGSKA (reference sequence). The CDR3 region has the DNA TGCAGTGCTAGCTCGGGAACTTCTGACCGCGAGCAGTACTTC. This encodes CSASSGTSDREQYF.

This clonotype is medium-sized in the sample. The chain couples TRBV29-1 to TRBJ2-2, with D perhaps TRBD1 (6 bases). Germline loops: CDR1 SQVTM, CDR2 ANQGSEA. V was cut by 6 bases and J by 7 bases, with 15 bases left in between. The CDR3 spans 13 residues. CDR3 in amino acids: CSVETGWGGELFF. For the CDR3, the DNA is TGCAGCGTGGAAACAGGGTGGGGCGGGGAGCTGTTTTTT.